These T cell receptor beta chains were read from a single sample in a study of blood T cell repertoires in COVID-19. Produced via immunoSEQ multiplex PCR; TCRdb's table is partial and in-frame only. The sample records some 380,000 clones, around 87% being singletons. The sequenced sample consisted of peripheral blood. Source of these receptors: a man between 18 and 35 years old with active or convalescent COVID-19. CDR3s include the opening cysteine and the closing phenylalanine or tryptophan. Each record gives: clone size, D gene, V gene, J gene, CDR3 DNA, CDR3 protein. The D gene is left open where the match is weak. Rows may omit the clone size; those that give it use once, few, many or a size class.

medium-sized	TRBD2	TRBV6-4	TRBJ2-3	TGTGCCAGCAGTGACTCTTTTGGCGGGGGGGCAGATACGCAGTATTTT	CASSDSFGGGADTQYF
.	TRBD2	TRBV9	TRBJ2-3	TGTGCCAGCAGCGACCTAGCGGGGGGTTACACAGATACGCAGTATTTT	CASSDLAGGYTDTQYF
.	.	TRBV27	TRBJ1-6	TGTGCCAGCAGTTTTCAAAATTCACCCCTCCACTTT	CASSFQNSPLHF
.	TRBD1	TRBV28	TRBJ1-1	TGTGCCAGCAGTGCGGGACAGATCGGCACTGAAGCTTTCTTT	CASSAGQIGTEAFF
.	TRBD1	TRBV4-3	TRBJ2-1	TGCGCCAGCAGCCAAGACTGGACAGGGTGGGCCAATGAGCAGTTCTTC	CASSQDWTGWANEQFF
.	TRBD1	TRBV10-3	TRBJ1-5	TGTGCCATCAGTGAGGGACAGGGAAGCAATCAGCCCCAGCATTTT	CAISEGQGSNQPQHF
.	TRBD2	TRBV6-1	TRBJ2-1	TGTGCCAGCAGTGCCCCGCTAGCGGGTAGTTACAATGAGCAGTTCTTC	CASSAPLAGSYNEQFF
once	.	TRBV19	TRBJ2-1	TGTGCCAGTAGTTCAAGAGGACTCGAGCAGTTCTTC	CASSSRGLEQFF
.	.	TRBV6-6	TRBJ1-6	TGTGCCAGCAGTTACTCCGGGAAGTTGGCACCCCTCCACTTT	CASSYSGKLAPLHF
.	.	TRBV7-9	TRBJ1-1	TGTGCCAGCAGCTTAGGCGGTTCGAACACTGAAGCTTTCTTT	CASSLGGSNTEAFF
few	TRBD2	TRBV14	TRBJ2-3	TGTGCCAGCAGCCGACTAGCGGATACGCAGTATTTT	CASSRLADTQYF
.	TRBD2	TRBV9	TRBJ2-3	TGTGCCAGCAGCGGCAACTCGGGACTAAGGACAGATACGCAGTATTTT	CASSGNSGLRTDTQYF
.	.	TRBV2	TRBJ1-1	TGTGCCAGCACCCCGGACAGATTGAACACTGAAGCTTTCTTT	CASTPDRLNTEAFF
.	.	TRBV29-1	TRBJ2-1	TGCAGCCAGTCGGGTAGCTCCTACAATGAGCAGTTCTTC	CSQSGSSYNEQFF
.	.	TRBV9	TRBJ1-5	TGTGCCAGCAGCGCTGAGCCTGTACCTTACGATAGCAATCAGCCCCAGCATTTT	CASSAEPVPYDSNQPQHF
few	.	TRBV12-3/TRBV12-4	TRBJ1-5	TGTGCCAGCCGAGAGACTGGGAATCAGCCCCAGCATTTT	CASRETGNQPQHF
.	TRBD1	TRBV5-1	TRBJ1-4	TGCGCCAGCAGCTCGTCGGGACAGTGGACTAATGAAAAACTGTTTTTT	CASSSSGQWTNEKLFF
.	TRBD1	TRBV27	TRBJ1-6	TGTGCCAGCAGTTATCGGACAGGGTATAATTCACCCCTCCACTTT	CASSYRTGYNSPLHF
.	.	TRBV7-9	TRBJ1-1	TGTGCCAGCAGCCCCAGATTATCACCGAGGACTGAAGCTTTCTTT	CASSPRLSPRTEAFF
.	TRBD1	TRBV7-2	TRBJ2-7	TGTGCCAGCAGCTTAGGATGGCGACAGGGGAGGTACGAGCAGTACTTC	CASSLGWRQGRYEQYF
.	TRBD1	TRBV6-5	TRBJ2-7	TGTGCCAGCAGTTACGGTCATGGAGACAGGGCCTCCGAGCAGTACTTC	CASSYGHGDRASEQYF
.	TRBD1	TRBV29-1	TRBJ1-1	TGCAGCGTGCTGCAGGGGGCAGACACTGAAGCTTTCTTT	CSVLQGADTEAFF
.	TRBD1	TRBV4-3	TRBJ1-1	TGCGCCAGCAGCCAAGTGGACAGGGGGGACACTGAAGCTTTCTTT	CASSQVDRGDTEAFF
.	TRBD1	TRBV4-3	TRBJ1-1	TGCGCCAGCAGCCAAGATCGGGCACAGGGGACCAAAGCTTTCTTT	CASSQDRAQGTKAFF